Below, 28 T cell receptor beta chains from the same sample are listed, as sequenced in a study of T-cell memory formation after mild COVID-19. Via MiXCR, TCRdb re-called the 5' RACE reads, giving one row per CDR3 protein. This sample has 270,000 or so distinct CDR3 sequences, with over 15% found just once. The specimen was PBMCs or a T cell subset sorted from them (not recorded which). The receptors stem from a man in his late teens or twenties who had mild COVID-19 (a few samples of this study predate the infection). Cell type and time point are not known.

The genes are TRBV6-6 and TRBJ2-1; 8 nucleotides match TRBD2. This CDR3 is 16 amino acids long. The trim removed 6 bases at V and 3 bases at J, leaving 10 bases unmatched. Germline V gives CDR1 MNHNY, CDR2 SVGAGI (reference sequence). The CDR3 loop reads CASSPAGLAGYNEQFF. CDR3 in DNA: TGTGCCAGCAGCCCCGCCGGACTAGCAGGCTACAATGAGCAGTTCTTC.

This clonotype was counted a few times. The V call is TRBV20-1, the J call TRBJ2-3; D is undetermined. V dropped 6 bases and J dropped 2 bases, with 15 bases sitting between them. Germline V lookup: CDR1 DFQATT, CDR2 SNEGSKA (reference sequence). This CDR3 is built from 14 residues. The CDR3 region is CSAARAVITDTQYF. DNA of the CDR3: TGCAGTGCCGCTAGGGCGGTAATCACAGATACGCAGTATTTT.

This chain joins TRBV7-2 and TRBJ1-3; D call uncertain. Germline values: CDR1 SGHTA, CDR2 FQGNSA. This CDR3 is 17 amino acids long. With 1 base removed from V and 4 bases from J, the gap between germline ends came to 17 bases. CDR3 amino acids: CASSLGLIRSSGNTIYF. CDR3 in DNA: TGTGCCAGCAGCTTAGGTCTGATACGGTCCTCGGGAAACACCATATATTTT.

The chain is built from TRBV28 and TRBJ1-2; perhaps TRBD1 as D (6 bases). V was shortened by 2 bases and J by 9 bases, with 16 bases between the two germline ends. The germline V gene has CDR1 MDHEN and CDR2 SYDVKM. The CDR3 runs 14 residues. Here the CDR3 reads CASSLPQGSLSYTF. The CDR3 DNA reads as TGTGCCAGCAGTTTACCACAGGGAAGCTTAAGCTACACCTTC.

A few counts support this clonotype. The CDR3: CSVGWTDYYEQYF. The CDR3 coding sequence is TGCAGCGTGGGGTGGACAGATTACTACGAGCAGTACTTC. The rearrangement links TRBV29-1 to TRBJ2-7; a weak D match, TRBD1 (6 bases). Germline CDR1 is SQVTM and CDR2 is ANQGSEA. This CDR3 contains 13 residues. Trimming shortened V by 6 bases and J by 3 bases, and 15 bases separated the two germline ends.

The sample holds a few counts of this clonotype. V and J are TRBV12-3 or TRBV12-4 and TRBJ2-2; no definite D call. This CDR3 has 13 residues. The V end was cut by 7 bases, the J end by 4 bases, with 10 bases between. The CDR3 is CASNIGFTGELFF. CDR3 nucleotides: TGTGCCAGCAATATAGGGTTCACCGGGGAGCTGTTTTTT.

A few counts support this clonotype. The V and J genes are TRBV7-9 and TRBJ2-5, with 14 bases fitting TRBD2. V lost 4 bases and J lost 5; bases outside the gene matches: 9. The CDR3 totals 17 residues. In germline, CDR1 is SEHNR, CDR2 FQNEAQ (reference sequence). The CDR3 spells CASSSRLAGGHGETQYF. CDR3 DNA: TGTGCCAGCAGCTCCCGACTAGCGGGGGGGCATGGGGAGACCCAGTACTTC. Filled out from reference TRBV7-9 and TRBJ2-5, the complete variable domain reads DTGVSQNPRHKITKRGQNVTFRCDPISEHNRLYWYRQTLGQGPEFLTYFQNEAQLEKSRLLSDRFSAERPKGSFSTLEIQRTEQGDSAMYLCASSSRLAGGHGETQYFGPGTRLLVL.

This chain links TRBV6-5 with TRBJ2-6; D is undetermined. V was cut by 6 bases and J by 0 bases, with 12 bases left in between. The germline CDR1 and CDR2 sequences are MNHEY and SVGAGI. CDR3 length equals 16 residues. The CDR3: CASRIDGSSGANVLTF. CDR3 bases: TGTGCCAGCAGAATTGACGGCAGCTCTGGGGCCAACGTCCTGACTTTC.

This sequence joins TRBV29-1 and TRBJ2-3; TRBD1 agrees at 7 bases. Germline values: CDR1 SQVTM, CDR2 ANQGSEA. The CDR3 runs to 15 residues. V lost 4 bases to trimming and J lost 5 bases; unmatched junction nucleotides: 12. CDR3 protein: CSVGGGDRARDTQYF. CDR3 DNA sequence: TGCAGCGTTGGAGGGGGAGACAGGGCGAGAGATACGCAGTATTTT.

The chain is built from TRBV18 and TRBJ2-7, with D maybe TRBD2 (5 bases). This CDR3 comprises 13 residues. The V gene's germline CDR1 is KGHSH and CDR2 LQKENI. V lost 6 bases and J lost 7, with 16 bases in between. CDR3 sequence (DNA): TGTGCCAGCTCCCCTGGGTTACGGGAAGAGCAGTACTTC. As protein: CASSPGLREEQYF.

The sample holds a few counts of this clonotype. The rearrangement links TRBV27 to TRBJ1-1; D is uncertain. With 0 bases removed from V and 1 base from J, the gap between germline ends came to 9 bases. The CDR3 is 15 residues long. CDR1 is MNHEY, CDR2 SMNVEV, per germline (reference sequence). This chain's CDR3 is CASSLSRRQNTEAFF. Written as DNA, the CDR3 is TGTGCCAGCAGTTTATCTCGACGGCAGAACACTGAAGCTTTCTTT.

This clonotype has only a few counts. The chain links TRBV6-6 to TRBJ2-5; TRBD1 aligns across 7 bases. There are 15 residues in the CDR3. With 0 bases clipped from V and 4 bases from J, the junction kept 5 bases outside the gene matches. CDR1 and CDR2 from the germline V gene are MNHNY and SVGAGI (reference sequence). The CDR3 DNA sequence: TGTGCCAGCAGTTACTCGACAGGGCGAGTAGAGACCCAGTACTTC. Translated: CASSYSTGRVETQYF.

In regard to this clonotype: Since the CDR3 does not end with the conserved phenylalanine or tryptophan, this likely comes from a read error. J is TRBJ2-5 and V is TRBV5-1, with D perhaps matching TRBD1 (6 bases). Germline assignment: CDR1 SGHRS and CDR2 YFSETQ. The V gene lost 2 bases and the J gene lost 3 bases, with 11 bases spanning the gap. The CDR3 spans 14 residues. The DNA of the CDR3 is TGCGCCAGCAGCTTAAAGGGACAAGAAGAGACCCAGTACTTG. Encoded protein: CASSLKGQEETQYL.

The chain employs TRBV3-1 and TRBJ2-7; no reliable D call. The CDR3 has 14 amino acids. The germline V gene has CDR1 LGHDT and CDR2 YNNKEL (reference sequence). V was shortened by 1 base and J by 6 bases, with 13 bases between the two germline ends. For the CDR3, the DNA is TGTGCCAGCAGCCAAGCAACTCTTCCTCTCGAGCAGTACTTC. Protein: CASSQATLPLEQYF.

CDR3 sequence: CASSEGTESTEAFF. In DNA, the CDR3 is TGTGCCAGCTCAGAAGGGACAGAGAGTACTGAAGCTTTCTTT. The chain joins TRBV18 to TRBJ1-1; 7 bases align to TRBD1. V gave up 5 bases and J gave up 5 bases; unmatched junction bases: 8. The CDR3 sequence is 14 residues long. Germline CDR1 KGHSH, CDR2 LQKENI.

CDR3 coding DNA: TGTGCCAGCAGCCTGATTTTCGAAGCCTACGAGCAGTACTTC. It specifies CASSLIFEAYEQYF. This chain uses TRBV27 with TRBJ2-7; D gene ambiguous. Germline assignment: CDR1 MNHEY and CDR2 SMNVEV (reference sequence). Trimming removed 6 bases from V and 2 bases from J, with 14 bases in between. CDR3 length equals 14 residues.

This clonotype was seen repeatedly, ten times or more. The DNA for the CDR3 is TGTGCCAGCAGCCAAGATGAGGCCAGCTATGAGCAGTTCTTC. Its protein product is CASSQDEASYEQFF. The gene calls are TRBV4-2 and TRBJ2-1; D unclear. Germline V gives CDR1 LGHNA, CDR2 YNFKEQ. There are 14 residues in the CDR3. V was cut by 0 bases and J by 8 bases, with 11 bases left in between.

The V gene is TRBV20-1, the J gene TRBJ2-7; D is uncertain. Trimming took off 6 bases at V and 3 bases at J, with 9 bases between the two ends. Per the germline V gene, CDR1 is DFQATT and CDR2 is SNEGSKA (reference sequence). There are 11 residues in the CDR3. CDR3 DNA sequence: TGCAGTGCCCGGATGGGCTACGAGCAGTACTTC. Residues: CSARMGYEQYF.

The gene calls are TRBV9 and TRBJ2-3; D remains unclear. Germline V gene lookup returns CDR1 SGDLS and CDR2 YYNGEE. Trimming removed 0 bases from V and 8 bases from J, with 10 bases in between. CDR3 size: 13 residues. Here the CDR3 reads CASSVGPGGTQYF. In nucleotides, the CDR3 is TGTGCCAGCAGCGTAGGGCCGGGCGGTACGCAGTATTTT. Looking up the rest from reference TRBV9 and TRBJ2-3 gives the full variable domain: DSGVTQTPKHLITATGQRVTLRCSPRSGDLSVYWYQQSLDQGLQFLIQYYNGEERAKGNILERFSAQQFPDLHSELNLSSLELGDSALYFCASSVGPGGTQYFGPGTRLTVL.

This chain joins TRBV7-9 and TRBJ2-2, with D unresolved. The V and J ends lost 5 bases and 7 bases respectively, with 14 bases between them. The CDR3 is 14 residues long. CDR1 is SEHNR and CDR2 is FQNEAQ in the germline V gene (reference sequence). CDR3 nucleotides: TGTGCCAGCAGCATCGAAGACGCTGGCGGGGAGCTGTTTTTT. Translating gives CASSIEDAGGELFF.

V usage is TRBV28 and J usage is TRBJ2-4, with D unresolved. Germline values: CDR1 MDHEN, CDR2 SYDVKM. Trimming took 4 bases from V and 1 from J, leaving 17 bases between them. The CDR3 spans 17 residues. The CDR3 region has the DNA TGTGCCAGCAGTTCCCCCTCGGGCCTGGTTGCCAAAAACATTCAGTACTTC. Its translation: CASSSPSGLVAKNIQYF.

This clonotype was detected once. This chain joins TRBV20-1 and TRBJ1-1; 10 nucleotides align to TRBD1. The V segment lost 3 bases and the J segment 8 bases; nucleotides outside the gene matches: 9. Per germline, CDR1 DFQATT and CDR2 SNEGSKA (reference sequence). The CDR3 consists of 14 residues. The CDR3: CSARRDRGRREAFF. As DNA, the CDR3 is TGCAGTGCTAGGAGGGACAGGGGCCGAAGAGAAGCTTTCTTT.

The sample holds a few counts of this clonotype. V is TRBV29-1 and J is TRBJ1-2; D is undetermined. The germline V and J ends were trimmed by 4 bases and 7 bases, with 13 bases remaining between them. The CDR3 is made up of 12 amino acids. The germline gives CDR1 SQVTM, CDR2 ANQGSEA. CDR3 DNA sequence: TGCAGCGTTGGGACCCTCCATCTTGGCTACACCTTC. Its protein is CSVGTLHLGYTF.

The chain has TRBV12-3 or TRBV12-4 and TRBJ2-1, with D unresolved. There are 14 residues in the CDR3. Trimming left V 0 bases short and J 6 bases short, with 9 bases between. The CDR3 sequence: CASSLALYTNEQFF. DNA of the CDR3: TGTGCCAGCAGTTTAGCGCTATACACCAATGAGCAGTTCTTC.

The chain combines TRBV12-3 or TRBV12-4 with TRBJ2-7, with D perhaps TRBD1 (5 bases). V dropped 3 bases and J dropped 5 bases, with 11 bases sitting between them. CDR3 length equals 13 residues. CDR3 nucleotides: TGTGCCAGCAGTTTGGTAGGGGAAAACGAGCAGTACTTC. Residues: CASSLVGENEQYF.

This clonotype was recorded at least ten times. The chain links TRBV7-2 to TRBJ1-6; D ambiguous. Germline lookup yields CDR1 SGHTA and CDR2 FQGNSA. The CDR3 is made up of 14 amino acids. Trimming removed 1 base from V and 6 bases from J, with 7 bases in between. The CDR3 DNA reads TGTGCCAGCAGCTTAGGAACAATTAATTCACCCCTCCACTTT. It is translated as CASSLGTINSPLHF.

V and J are TRBV15 and TRBJ2-5; D is ambiguous. CDR1 LNHNV and CDR2 YYDKDF come from the germline V gene (reference sequence). This CDR3 contains 12 residues. The ends were cut back, 1 base at V and 5 bases at J, with 5 bases in the middle. The CDR3: CATSRVGETQYF. The CDR3 region has the DNA TGTGCCACCAGCAGAGTGGGCGAGACCCAGTACTTC.

The chain joins TRBV6-1 to TRBJ2-5; TRBD2 is a possible D gene (6 bases). The CDR3 is 16 residues long. CDR1 and CDR2 (germline): MNHNS, SASEGT. V was trimmed by 1 base and J by 4 bases, leaving 16 bases between them. The CDR3 is CASSEGSGHGGETQYF. CDR3 coding DNA: TGTGCCAGCAGTGAAGGAAGCGGTCACGGGGGAGAGACCCAGTACTTC.